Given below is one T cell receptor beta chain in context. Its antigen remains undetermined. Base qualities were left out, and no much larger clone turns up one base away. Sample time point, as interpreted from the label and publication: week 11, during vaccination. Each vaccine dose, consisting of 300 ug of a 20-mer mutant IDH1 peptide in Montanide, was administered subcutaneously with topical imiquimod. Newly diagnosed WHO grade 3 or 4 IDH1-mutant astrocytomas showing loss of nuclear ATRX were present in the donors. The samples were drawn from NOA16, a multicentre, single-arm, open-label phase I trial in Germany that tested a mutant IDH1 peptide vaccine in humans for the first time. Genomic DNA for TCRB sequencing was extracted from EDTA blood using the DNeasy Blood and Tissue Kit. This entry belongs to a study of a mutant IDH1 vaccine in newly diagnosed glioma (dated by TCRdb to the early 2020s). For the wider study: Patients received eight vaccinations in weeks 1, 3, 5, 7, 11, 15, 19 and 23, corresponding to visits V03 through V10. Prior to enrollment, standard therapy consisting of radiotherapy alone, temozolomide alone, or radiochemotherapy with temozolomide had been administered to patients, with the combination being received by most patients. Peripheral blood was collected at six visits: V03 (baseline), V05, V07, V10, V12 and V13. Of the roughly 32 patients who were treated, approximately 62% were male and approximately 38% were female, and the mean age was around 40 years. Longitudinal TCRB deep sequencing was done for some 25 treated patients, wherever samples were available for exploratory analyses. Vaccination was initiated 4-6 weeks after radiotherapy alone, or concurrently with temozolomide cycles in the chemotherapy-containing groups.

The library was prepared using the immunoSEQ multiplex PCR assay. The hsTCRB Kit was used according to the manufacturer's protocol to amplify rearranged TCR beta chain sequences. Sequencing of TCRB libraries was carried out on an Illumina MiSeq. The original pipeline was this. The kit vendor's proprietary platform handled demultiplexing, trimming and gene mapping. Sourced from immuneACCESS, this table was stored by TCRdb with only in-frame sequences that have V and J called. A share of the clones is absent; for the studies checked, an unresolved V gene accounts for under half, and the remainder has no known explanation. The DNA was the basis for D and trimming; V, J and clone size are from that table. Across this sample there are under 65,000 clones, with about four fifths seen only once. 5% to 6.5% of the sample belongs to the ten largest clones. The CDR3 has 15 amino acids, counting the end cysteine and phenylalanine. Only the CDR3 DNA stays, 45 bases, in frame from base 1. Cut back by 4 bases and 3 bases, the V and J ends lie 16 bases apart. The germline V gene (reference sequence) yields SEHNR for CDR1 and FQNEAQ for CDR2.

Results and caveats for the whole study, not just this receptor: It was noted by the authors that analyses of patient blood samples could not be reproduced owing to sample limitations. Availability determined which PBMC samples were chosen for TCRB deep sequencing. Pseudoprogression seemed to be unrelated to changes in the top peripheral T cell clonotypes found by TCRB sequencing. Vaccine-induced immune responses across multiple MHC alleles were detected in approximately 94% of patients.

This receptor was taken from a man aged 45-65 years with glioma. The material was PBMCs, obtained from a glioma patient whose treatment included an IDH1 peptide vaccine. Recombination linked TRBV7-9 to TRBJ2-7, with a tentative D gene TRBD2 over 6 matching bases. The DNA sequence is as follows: TGTGCCAGCAGCTCAGTCGGGGGAGGCCTCTACGAGCAGTACTTC. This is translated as CASSSVGGGLYEQYF.